The rows below give T cell receptor beta chains drawn from one sample of a study of response to subunit inactivated influenza vaccine. TCRdb reprocessed the RT-PCR reads via MiXCR and lists one record per CDR3 protein. The repertoire has 700,000 to 800,000 distinct CDR3 sequences, approximately 17% of them found once; the top ten carry roughly 10%. Sequenced here: PBMCs from blood, sampled about 5 days after vaccination. All receptors come from a man aged 50-59 years who received an inactivated influenza vaccine. Both conserved end residues are part of each CDR3. The D gene is left open where the match is weak. Not every row has a clone size; where given, it reads once, few, many or a size class.

clone_size: many; d_call: .; j_call: TRBJ1-1; cdr3_length: 11; v_call: TRBV18; cdr3_nt: TGTGCCAGCAAACAGGAAAGCCAAGCTTTCTTT; cdr3_aa: CASKQESQAFF
clone_size: few; d_call: TRBD2; j_call: TRBJ2-3; cdr3_length: 17; v_call: TRBV20-1; cdr3_nt: TGCAGTGCTAGAGATCTTCTAGCGGGGCCCGAGGCAGATACGCAGTATTTT; cdr3_aa: CSARDLLAGPEADTQYF
clone_size: few; d_call: TRBD2; j_call: TRBJ2-2; cdr3_length: 12; v_call: TRBV28; cdr3_nt: TGTGCCGGCGGACTAGGCGCCGGGGAGCTGTTTTTT; cdr3_aa: CAGGLGAGELFF
clone_size: .; d_call: .; j_call: TRBJ1-5; cdr3_length: 14; v_call: TRBV6-5; cdr3_nt: TGTGCCAGCAGTTACAGGGGCTACAATCAGCCCCAGCATTTT; cdr3_aa: CASSYRGYNQPQHF
clone_size: few; d_call: TRBD1; j_call: TRBJ2-2; cdr3_length: 15; v_call: TRBV29-1; cdr3_nt: TGCAGCGTTGAGTTCCGGATGAGGGGGCCCGGGGAGCTGTTTTTT; cdr3_aa: CSVEFRMRGPGELFF
clone_size: .; d_call: TRBD2; j_call: TRBJ2-7; cdr3_length: 14; v_call: TRBV6-5; cdr3_nt: TGTGCCAGCAGTTGGACTAGCGGGAGTACCGAGCAGTACTTC; cdr3_aa: CASSWTSGSTEQYF
clone_size: few; d_call: TRBD2; j_call: TRBJ2-7; cdr3_length: 14; v_call: TRBV20-1; cdr3_nt: TGCAGTGCCCTACGGGGCGGGAGTCACGACGAGCAGTACTTC; cdr3_aa: CSALRGGSHDEQYF
clone_size: few; d_call: TRBD1; j_call: TRBJ2-3; cdr3_length: 16; v_call: TRBV5-1; cdr3_nt: TGCGCCAGCAGCACAGGGACAGGGCGTAGCACAGATACGCAGTATTTT; cdr3_aa: CASSTGTGRSTDTQYF
clone_size: .; d_call: .; j_call: TRBJ2-3; cdr3_length: 15; v_call: TRBV3-1; cdr3_nt: TGTGCCAGCAGCCAAGATTTAGGGACCGGAGATACGCAGTATTTT; cdr3_aa: CASSQDLGTGDTQYF
clone_size: .; d_call: .; j_call: TRBJ2-7; cdr3_length: 14; v_call: TRBV20-1; cdr3_nt: TGCAGTGCTATACCGGGATCTACCCTCCCACGCGGGTACTTC; cdr3_aa: CSAIPGSTLPRGYF
clone_size: .; d_call: TRBD2; j_call: TRBJ2-1; cdr3_length: 17; v_call: TRBV6-1; cdr3_nt: TGTGCCAGCAGGGCAACTAGCGGGGGTCGCTCCTACAATGAGCAGTTCTTC; cdr3_aa: CASRATSGGRSYNEQFF
clone_size: many; d_call: TRBD2; j_call: TRBJ2-1; cdr3_length: 15; v_call: TRBV7-2; cdr3_nt: TGTGCCAGCAGCCACGGACTAGCCCTCTACAATGAGCAGTTCTTC; cdr3_aa: CASSHGLALYNEQFF
clone_size: many; d_call: .; j_call: TRBJ1-2; cdr3_length: 13; v_call: TRBV29-1; cdr3_nt: TGCAGCGTGGGAACGGGCCTGGTTGATGGCTACACCTTC; cdr3_aa: CSVGTGLVDGYTF
clone_size: few; d_call: TRBD2; j_call: TRBJ2-4; cdr3_length: 16; v_call: TRBV28; cdr3_nt: TGTGCCAGCAGTATGTCGGGGACTACAGCCAAAAACATTCAGTACTTC; cdr3_aa: CASSMSGTTAKNIQYF
clone_size: many; d_call: TRBD2; j_call: TRBJ2-1; cdr3_length: 17; v_call: TRBV6-1; cdr3_nt: TGTGCCAGCAGTAAACGACTAGCGGGGAGCTCCTACAATGAGCAGTTCTTC; cdr3_aa: CASSKRLAGSSYNEQFF
clone_size: .; d_call: TRBD1; j_call: TRBJ1-5; cdr3_length: 15; v_call: TRBV28; cdr3_nt: TGTGCCAGCAGTGGGGGACAGGGGTTCGGTCAGCCCCAGCATTTT; cdr3_aa: CASSGGQGFGQPQHF
clone_size: .; d_call: .; j_call: TRBJ1-5; cdr3_length: 13; v_call: TRBV6-2/TRBV6-3; cdr3_nt: TGTGCCAGCAGTTACTCCCGCAATCAGCCCCAGCATTTT; cdr3_aa: CASSYSRNQPQHF
clone_size: .; d_call: .; j_call: TRBJ2-7; cdr3_length: 15; v_call: TRBV7-9; cdr3_nt: TGTGCCAGCAGCCCGACGGGACTTACTACCTACGAGCAGTACTTC; cdr3_aa: CASSPTGLTTYEQYF
clone_size: .; d_call: TRBD2; j_call: TRBJ2-3; cdr3_length: 15; v_call: TRBV15; cdr3_nt: TGTGCCACCAGCAGAGGGCCGGGGGAGGGAGATACGCAGTATTTT; cdr3_aa: CATSRGPGEGDTQYF
clone_size: .; d_call: TRBD1; j_call: TRBJ2-7; cdr3_length: 13; v_call: TRBV20-1; cdr3_nt: TGCAGTGCTGGCCAGGGGGACCCTTACGAGCAGTACTTC; cdr3_aa: CSAGQGDPYEQYF
clone_size: .; d_call: TRBD1; j_call: TRBJ1-2; cdr3_length: 14; v_call: TRBV5-1; cdr3_nt: TGCGCCAGCACCTCAGGGGGCTACGACTATGGCTACACCTTC; cdr3_aa: CASTSGGYDYGYTF